This T cell receptor beta chain was identified in a study of response to subunit inactivated influenza vaccine. Germline CDR1 KGHDR, CDR2 SFDVKD. The V end was cut by 8 bases, the J end by 1 base, with 8 bases between. This CDR3 contains 13 residues. Study results and caveats: That few new T cells are recruited by each seasonal influenza vaccination was the authors' suggestion.

Turning to this clonotype: Its antigen is unidentified.

TCRdb recomputed calls from the RT-PCR reads with MiXCR, one row per CDR3 protein. The sample has more than 400,000 distinct CDR3 sequences; less than 7.5% are singletons. The input for sequencing was PBMCs from blood, taken around 2 years after vaccination. The rearrangement uses TRBV24-1 and TRBJ2-1, with no clear D. The receptor was derived from a man in his fifties or sixties who received an inactivated influenza vaccine. The CDR3 here is CATTSGSYNEQFF. Written as DNA, the CDR3 is TGTGCCACCACGTCAGGATCCTACAATGAGCAGTTCTTC.